The T cell receptor (beta chain) described here comes from a study of T cells in Graves' hyperthyroidism and ophthalmopathy. Study-wide background: Peripheral blood was drawn at first diagnosis, prior to all treatment. Regarding the study as a whole: Blood also showed most of the thyroid clonotypes that were expanded above 0.001.

Patients were aged 18 to 65, had disease duration under 2 months, and had newly diagnosed hyperthyroidism. This clonotype occurred many times. The antigen remains undetermined. Between the trimmed V and J ends, which lost 2 bases and 4 bases, there was a span of 14 bases. The CDR3 runs to 15 residues. In germline, CDR1 is WSHSY, CDR2 SAAADI. Amplified regions were TCR beta CDR3 sequences from RNA transcripts. The TCR CDR3 was amplified in a first-round RT-PCR using the HTBI primer set. MiXCR, run by TCRdb on the multiplex PCR reads, gives a single entry per CDR3 protein. The data contain 160,000 or so distinct CDR3 sequences, 9.4% of them singletons.

This TCR was recovered from a woman under 30 with Graves' hyperthyroidism that later progressed to Graves' ophthalmopathy. The chain recombines TRBV10-2 with TRBJ1-2; no reliable D call. Sequences were obtained from blood. The CDR3 region has the DNA TGCGCCAGCAGTGAGGCGGGTCGAGGCGGCTATGGCTACACCTTC. Translation: CASSEAGRGGYGYTF.